The clone carrying this TCR beta chain was detected only a few times. The ends lost 6 bases at V and 7 bases at J; junction bases unmatched: 15. This CDR3 is built from 17 residues. Per germline, CDR1 LNHDA and CDR2 SQIVND (reference sequence). These data are taken from a study of preoperative IRX-2 immunotherapy in early breast cancer. The assay was immunoSEQ multiplex PCR, and TCRdb's table has in-frame clones only and misses some. The sample shows about 98,000 clones, about nine tenths of them seen only once. Treatment described: preoperative locoregional IRX-2 cytokine immunotherapy. This phase Ib study tested locoregional IRX-2 cytokine immunotherapy given before surgery.

This sequence originates from a human donor with breast cancer. Source: tumor tissue, taken after IRX-2 immunotherapy. The V gene is TRBV19, the J gene TRBJ2-1, with 10 bases aligning to TRBD2. Written as DNA, the CDR3 is TGTGCCAGTAGGGGCTGGGTCAGCGGGAGGGCCGGGAATGAGCAGTTCTTC. It yields the protein CASRGWVSGRAGNEQFF.